This T cell receptor beta chain was captured in a study of T-cell reconstitution after alpha-beta-depleted transplantation in children. General study findings and limits: T cells produced anew were the main source of T-cell counts and diversity one year after transplant. Where alpha-beta T cells came from about two months after transplant was reportedly several hundred expanded graft clones. There were some patients whose high TCRbeta diversity at day 60 came from surviving recipient T cells and thymic progenitors.

The CDR3 is made up of 15 amino acids. V was pared by 3 bases and J by 5 bases, with 8 bases of the junction left unmatched. Germline V lookup: CDR1 ENHRY, CDR2 SYGVKD. This clonotype has only a few counts. Its matching antigen is unknown. Unique molecular identifiers were incorporated during preparation of the TCRbeta library. From the PCR reads, TCRdb called clonotypes with MiXCR, one entry per CDR3 protein. The sample has under 250,000 distinct CDR3 sequences, 20% to 30% seen once; the top ten hold about 4.8%. This sequence was found in a female patient between 2 and 10 years old who had a stem cell transplant for congenital amegakaryocytic thrombocytopenia, so the T cells may come from the graft donor. This sequence joins TRBV10-3 and TRBJ1-2; 8 bases fit TRBD1. The sequencing here drew on PBMCs, mostly from graft donor cells, taken 360 days after TCRalphabeta/CD19-depleted stem cell transplant. CDR3: CAISDPGTGAYGYTF. CDR3 DNA sequence: TGTGCCATCAGTGACCCCGGGACAGGCGCATATGGCTACACCTTC.